This T cell receptor beta chain is from a study of cytomegalovirus exposure and HLA in healthy donors. As for this clone: What it binds is not known.

General study points: On later analysis, the bulk of CMV-associated TCR beta chains appeared to be HLA-restricted. Prediction of most subjects' HLA-A and HLA-B alleles by TCR beta sequences was reportedly accurate. It was shown in a later analysis that HLA-associated TCR beta chains were more clonally expanded than other, equally common chains. It was only CMV serostatus that was available as immune exposure information.

The CDR3 is 16 residues long. Germline V lookup: CDR1 LGHNA, CDR2 YSLEER. Between the trimmed V and J ends, which lost 0 bases and 3 bases, there was a span of 12 bases. PCR primers comprised 60 Vbeta and 13 Jbeta primers. Here immunoSEQ multiplex PCR was the method, and the copy in TCRdb shows in-frame clones only, minus some. Seen here are about 270,000 clones, roughly 88% observed once, and the top ten hold roughly 4%. The rearrangement joins TRBV4-3 to TRBJ2-1; possible D gene TRBD1, 5 bases. This TCR came from a man aged 35 to 55 in good health and CMV-seropositive. The sequenced material came from PBMCs. DNA of the CDR3: TGCGCCAGCAGCCAAGATCGAACCGACAGCTACAATGAGCAGTTCTTC. Translating gives CASSQDRTDSYNEQFF.